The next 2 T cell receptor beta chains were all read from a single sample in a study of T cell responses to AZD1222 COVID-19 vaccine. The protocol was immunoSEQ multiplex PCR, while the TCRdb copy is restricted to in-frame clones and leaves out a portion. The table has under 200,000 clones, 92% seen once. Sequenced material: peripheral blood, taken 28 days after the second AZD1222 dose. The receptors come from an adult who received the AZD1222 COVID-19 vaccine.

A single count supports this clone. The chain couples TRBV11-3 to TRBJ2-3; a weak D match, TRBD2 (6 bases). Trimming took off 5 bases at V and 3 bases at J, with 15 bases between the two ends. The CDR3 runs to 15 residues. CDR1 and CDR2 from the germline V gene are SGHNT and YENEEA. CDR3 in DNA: TGTGCCAGCAGCCGCTCGGGGGTCACGACAGATACGCAGTATTTT. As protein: CASSRSGVTTDTQYF.

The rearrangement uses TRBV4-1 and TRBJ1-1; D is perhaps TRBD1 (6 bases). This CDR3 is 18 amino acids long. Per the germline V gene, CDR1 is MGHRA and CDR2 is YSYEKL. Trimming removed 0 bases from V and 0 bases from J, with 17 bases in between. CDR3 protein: CASSQESRGRGMNTEAFF. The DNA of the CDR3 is TGCGCCAGCAGCCAAGAAAGCAGGGGTCGTGGCATGAACACTGAAGCTTTCTTT.